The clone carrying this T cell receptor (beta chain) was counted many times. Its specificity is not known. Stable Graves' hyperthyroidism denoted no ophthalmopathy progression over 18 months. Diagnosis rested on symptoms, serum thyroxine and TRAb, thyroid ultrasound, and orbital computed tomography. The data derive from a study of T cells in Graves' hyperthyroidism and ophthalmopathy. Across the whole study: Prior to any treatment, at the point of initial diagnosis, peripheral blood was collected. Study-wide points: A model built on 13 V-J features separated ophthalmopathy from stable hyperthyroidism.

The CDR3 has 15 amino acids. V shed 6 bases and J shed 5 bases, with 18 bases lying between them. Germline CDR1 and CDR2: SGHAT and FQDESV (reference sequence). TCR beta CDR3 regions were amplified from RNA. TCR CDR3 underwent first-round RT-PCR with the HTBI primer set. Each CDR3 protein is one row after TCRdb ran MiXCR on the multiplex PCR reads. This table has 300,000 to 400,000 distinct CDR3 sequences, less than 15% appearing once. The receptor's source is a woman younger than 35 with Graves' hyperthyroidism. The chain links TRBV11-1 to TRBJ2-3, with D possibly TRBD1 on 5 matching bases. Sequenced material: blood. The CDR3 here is CASSLGAFGIDTQYF. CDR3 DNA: TGTGCCAGCAGTCTTGGGGCCTTTGGGATAGATACGCAGTATTTT.